This TCR beta chain derives from a study of cytomegalovirus exposure and HLA in healthy donors. In the study overall: There were some 410 genotyped donors. Of these, roughly 80% fell in the genetic ancestry cluster associated with self-reported Caucasian donors.

Germline V CDR1 and CDR2: MGHRA, YSYEKL. The CDR3 is 14 amino acids. The ends were cut back, 1 base at V and 6 bases at J, with 11 bases in the middle. In the PCR, 60 Vbeta and 13 Jbeta primers were used. Sequenced by immunoSEQ multiplex PCR; TCRdb stores in-frame clones only, minus some. The data contain about 110,000 clones, roughly 70% of them seen just once; the ten biggest clones take up around 2.8%. General observations from the study: Evidence from a later analysis indicated that most CMV-associated TCR beta chains looked HLA-restricted. In an earlier analysis, in around 590 donors, most V segments appeared productive either ~90% or ~30% of the time.

About this clone itself: The target antigen is unknown.

V and J are TRBV4-1 and TRBJ2-3, with D perhaps matching TRBD2 (7 bases). The receptor's source is a male donor in good health and CMV-seropositive. Input material: PBMCs. CDR3 DNA: TGCGCCAGCAGCCAAGTGGCGGGGGCGGATACGCAGTATTTT. Translating it yields CASSQVAGADTQYF.